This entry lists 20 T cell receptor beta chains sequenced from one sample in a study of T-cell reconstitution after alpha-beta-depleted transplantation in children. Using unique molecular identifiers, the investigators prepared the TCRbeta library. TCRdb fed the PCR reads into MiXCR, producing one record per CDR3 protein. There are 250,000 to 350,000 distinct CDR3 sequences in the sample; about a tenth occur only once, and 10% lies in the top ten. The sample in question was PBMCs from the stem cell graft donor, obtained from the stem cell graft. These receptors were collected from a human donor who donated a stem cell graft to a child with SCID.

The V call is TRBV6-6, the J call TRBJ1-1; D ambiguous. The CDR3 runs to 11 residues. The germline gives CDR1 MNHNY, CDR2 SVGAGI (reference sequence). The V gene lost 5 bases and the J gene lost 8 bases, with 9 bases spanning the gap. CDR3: CASSAGREAFF. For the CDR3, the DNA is TGTGCCAGCAGTGCCGGGCGCGAAGCTTTCTTT.

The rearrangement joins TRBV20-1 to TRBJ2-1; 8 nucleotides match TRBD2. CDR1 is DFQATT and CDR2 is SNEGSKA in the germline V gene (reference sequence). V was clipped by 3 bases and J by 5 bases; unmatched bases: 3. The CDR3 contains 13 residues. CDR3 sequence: CSASGGAHNEQFF. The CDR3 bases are TGCAGTGCTAGCGGGGGGGCCCACAATGAGCAGTTCTTC.

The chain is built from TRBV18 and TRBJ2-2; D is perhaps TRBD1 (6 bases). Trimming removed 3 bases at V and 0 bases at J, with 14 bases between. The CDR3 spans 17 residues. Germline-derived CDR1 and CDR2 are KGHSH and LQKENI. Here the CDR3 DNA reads TGTGCCAGCTCACCCCGCCCACAGGGCGCGAACACCGGGGAGCTGTTTTTT. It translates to CASSPRPQGANTGELFF.

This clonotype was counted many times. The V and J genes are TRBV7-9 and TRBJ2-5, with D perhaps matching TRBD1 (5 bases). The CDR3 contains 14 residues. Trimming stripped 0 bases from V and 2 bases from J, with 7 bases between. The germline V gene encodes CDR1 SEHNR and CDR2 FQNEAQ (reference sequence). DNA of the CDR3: TGTGCCAGCAGCTTAGCTGCAGGGCAAGAGACCCAGTACTTC. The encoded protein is CASSLAAGQETQYF.

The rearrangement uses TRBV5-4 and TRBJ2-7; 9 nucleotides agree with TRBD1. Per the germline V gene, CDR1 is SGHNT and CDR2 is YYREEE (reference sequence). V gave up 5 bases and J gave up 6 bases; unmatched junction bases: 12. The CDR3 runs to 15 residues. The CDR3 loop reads CASSSGQGSVGEQYF. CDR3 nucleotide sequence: TGTGCCAGCAGTTCGGGACAGGGTTCAGTGGGCGAGCAGTACTTC.

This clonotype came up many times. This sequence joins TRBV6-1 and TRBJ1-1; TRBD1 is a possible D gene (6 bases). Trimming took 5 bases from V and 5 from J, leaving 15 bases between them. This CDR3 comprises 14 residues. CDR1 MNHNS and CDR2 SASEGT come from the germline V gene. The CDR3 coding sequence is TGTGCCAGCAGTCGCACAGGGTCGAAAACTGAAGCTTTCTTT. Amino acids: CASSRTGSKTEAFF.

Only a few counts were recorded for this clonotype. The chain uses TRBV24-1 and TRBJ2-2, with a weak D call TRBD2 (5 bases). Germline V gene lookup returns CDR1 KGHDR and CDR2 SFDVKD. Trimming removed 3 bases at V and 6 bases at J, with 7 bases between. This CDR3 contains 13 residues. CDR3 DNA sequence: TGTGCCACCAGTGATGTCGGGGCCGGGGAGCTGTTTTTT. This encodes CATSDVGAGELFF.

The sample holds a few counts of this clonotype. CDR3 in DNA: TGTGCCAGCAGTTTACAGGGGGCATGGGAGACCCAGTACTTC. Amino acid sequence: CASSLQGAWETQYF. V and J are TRBV12-3 or TRBV12-4 and TRBJ2-5; 8 nucleotides line up with TRBD1. CDR3 length: 14 amino acids. After removal of 2 bases from V and 5 bases from J, the junction contained 4 bases not matched to a gene.

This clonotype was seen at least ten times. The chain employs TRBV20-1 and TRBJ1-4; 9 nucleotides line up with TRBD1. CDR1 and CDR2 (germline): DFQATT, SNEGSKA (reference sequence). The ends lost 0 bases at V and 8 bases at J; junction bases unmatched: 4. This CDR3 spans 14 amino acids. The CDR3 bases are TGCAGTGCTAGAGAGGGACAGGGAGGGGAAAAACTGTTTTTT. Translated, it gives CSAREGQGGEKLFF.

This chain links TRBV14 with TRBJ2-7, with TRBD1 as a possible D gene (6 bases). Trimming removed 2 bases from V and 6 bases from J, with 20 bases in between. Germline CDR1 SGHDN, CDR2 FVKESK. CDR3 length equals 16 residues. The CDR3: CASSQQQGHPQGEQYF. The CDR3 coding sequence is TGTGCCAGCAGCCAACAACAGGGCCACCCTCAGGGCGAGCAGTACTTC.

The CDR3 loop reads CASSEPQGANYGYTF. The CDR3 DNA reads TGCGCCAGCAGCGAACCCCAGGGAGCTAACTATGGCTACACCTTC. V usage is TRBV4-1 and J usage is TRBJ1-2; tentatively, D is TRBD1 (5 bases). From germline, CDR1 is MGHRA and CDR2 YSYEKL. The V end was cut by 5 bases, the J end by 0 bases, with 13 bases between. CDR3 length: 15 residues.

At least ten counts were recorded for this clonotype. The chain's CDR3 is CASSHGQGISPLHF. Written as DNA, the CDR3 is TGTGCCAGCAGTCACGGACAGGGGATTTCACCCCTCCACTTT. This rearrangement joins TRBV7-9 to TRBJ1-6, with 9 bases matching TRBD1. The V and J ends lost 6 bases and 9 bases, in that order; junction bases with no gene match: 6. This CDR3 is 14 amino acids long. Germline V gene sequence: CDR1 SEHNR, CDR2 FQNEAQ (reference sequence).

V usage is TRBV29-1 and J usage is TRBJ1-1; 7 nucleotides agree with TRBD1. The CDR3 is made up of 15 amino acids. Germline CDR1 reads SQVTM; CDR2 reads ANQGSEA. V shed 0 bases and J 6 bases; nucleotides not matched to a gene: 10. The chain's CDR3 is CSVEDYLQGVPEAFF. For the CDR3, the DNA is TGCAGCGTTGAAGATTACCTTCAGGGGGTCCCTGAAGCTTTCTTT.

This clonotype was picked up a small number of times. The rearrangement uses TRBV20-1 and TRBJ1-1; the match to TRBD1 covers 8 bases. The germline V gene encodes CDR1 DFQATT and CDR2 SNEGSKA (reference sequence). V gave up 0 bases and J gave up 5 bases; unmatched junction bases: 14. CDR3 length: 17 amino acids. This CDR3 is CSARDLDRAYGETEAFF. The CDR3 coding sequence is TGCAGTGCTAGAGATCTGGACAGGGCCTATGGGGAGACTGAAGCTTTCTTT.

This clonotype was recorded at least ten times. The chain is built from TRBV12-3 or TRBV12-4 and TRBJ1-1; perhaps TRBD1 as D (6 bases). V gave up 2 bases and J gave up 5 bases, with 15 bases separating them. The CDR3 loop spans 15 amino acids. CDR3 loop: CASSLSLQGGTEAFF. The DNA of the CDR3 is TGTGCCAGCAGTTTAAGTCTACAGGGAGGAACTGAAGCTTTCTTT.

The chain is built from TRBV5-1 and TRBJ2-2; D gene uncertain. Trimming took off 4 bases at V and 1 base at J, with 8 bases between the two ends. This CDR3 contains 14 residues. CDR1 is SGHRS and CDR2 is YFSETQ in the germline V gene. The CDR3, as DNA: TGCGCCAGCAGCGGCTCTAGGAACACCGGGGAGCTGTTTTTT. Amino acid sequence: CASSGSRNTGELFF.

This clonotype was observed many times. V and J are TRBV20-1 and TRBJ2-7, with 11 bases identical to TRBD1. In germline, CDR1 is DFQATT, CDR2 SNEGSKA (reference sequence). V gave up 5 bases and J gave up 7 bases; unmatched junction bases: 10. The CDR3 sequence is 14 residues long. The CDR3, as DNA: TGCAGTGCTGCTCCCCCGGGACAGGGGGGGGAGCAGTACTTC. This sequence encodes CSAAPPGQGGEQYF.

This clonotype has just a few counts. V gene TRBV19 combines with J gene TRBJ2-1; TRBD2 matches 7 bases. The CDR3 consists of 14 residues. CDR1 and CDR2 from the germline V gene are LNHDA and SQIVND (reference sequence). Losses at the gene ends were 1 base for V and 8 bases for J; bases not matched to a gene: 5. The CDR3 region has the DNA TGTGCCAGTAGTATAGGCGGGGCGGGGGATGAGCAGTTCTTC. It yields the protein CASSIGGAGDEQFF.

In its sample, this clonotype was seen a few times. The CDR3 coding sequence is TGTGCCAGCAGCTTCTCCTCCTCCGGGACAGGAATAAACGAGCAGTACTTC. It encodes CASSFSSSGTGINEQYF. V and J are TRBV7-6 and TRBJ2-7; 8 bases align to TRBD1. The CDR3 consists of 17 residues. The germline V gene encodes CDR1 SGHVS and CDR2 FNYEAQ. Trimming at V came to 3 bases and at J to 5 bases, leaving 15 bases not matched to a gene.

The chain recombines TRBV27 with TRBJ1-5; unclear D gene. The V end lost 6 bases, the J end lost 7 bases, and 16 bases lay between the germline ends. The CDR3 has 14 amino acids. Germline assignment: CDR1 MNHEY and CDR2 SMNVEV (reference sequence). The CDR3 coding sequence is TGTGCCAGCAGCCCCGTTTCCGGCGGACAGCCCCAGCATTTT. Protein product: CASSPVSGGQPQHF.